The rows below give T cell receptor beta chains drawn from one sample of a study of blood T cell repertoires in COVID-19. Assay: immunoSEQ multiplex PCR; the TCRdb copy retains only in-frame clones and omits some. The sample contains more than 75,000 clones, 75% to 90% of which appear only once. The sequenced sample was peripheral blood. These receptors all stem from a human donor in a cohort sampled during active COVID-19. Each CDR3 is given with its conserved first and last residue. Each record gives: clone size, V gene, J gene, D gene, CDR3 protein, CDR3 DNA. D genes are given only for firm matches. Rows may omit the clone size; those that give it use once, few, many or a size class.

>once|TRBV19|TRBJ1-2|TRBD1
CASSSEGQLYGYTF
TGTGCCAGTAGTTCAGAGGGACAGCTCTATGGCTACACCTTC
>NA|TRBV3-1/TRBV3-2|TRBJ2-4|NA
CASSQATSLAKNIQYF
TGTGCCAGCAGCCAAGCGACTAGTCTAGCCAAAAACATTCAGTACTTC
>NA|TRBV5-1|TRBJ2-5|TRBD1
CASSELGQAQETQYF
TGCGCCAGCAGCGAACTAGGACAGGCCCAAGAGACCCAGTACTTC
>NA|TRBV25-1|TRBJ2-4|NA
CASSDGGLAKNIQYF
TGTGCCAGCAGTGACGGGGGACTAGCCAAAAACATTCAGTACTTC
>NA|TRBV5-6|TRBJ2-5|NA
CASSLVRVETQYF
TGTGCCAGCAGCTTGGTTCGGGTAGAGACCCAGTACTTC
>NA|TRBV6-5|TRBJ2-2|NA
CASRPPGTNTGELFF
TGTGCCAGCAGGCCCCCCGGGACGAACACCGGGGAGCTGTTTTTT
>NA|TRBV3-1/TRBV3-2|TRBJ1-3|TRBD1
CASSLGRQGHTIYF
TGTGCCAGCAGCCTCGGCAGACAGGGACACACCATATATTTT
>NA|TRBV14|TRBJ2-1|NA
CASSPKPAYNEQFF
TGTGCCAGCAGCCCCAAGCCGGCCTACAATGAGCAGTTCTTC
>NA|TRBV28|TRBJ1-5|NA
CASSLEQQNQPQHF
TGTGCCAGCAGTTTAGAACAGCAAAATCAGCCCCAGCATTTT
>NA|TRBV25-1|TRBJ1-1|NA
CASSGGRGRSTEAFF
TGTGCCAGCAGTGGGGGGCGGGGGCGGAGCACTGAAGCTTTCTTT
>NA|TRBV5-6|TRBJ2-7|TRBD2
CASSRVGSGAYEQYF
TGTGCCAGCAGCCGGGTAGGTAGCGGGGCCTACGAGCAGTACTTC
>NA|TRBV3-1/TRBV3-2|TRBJ1-2|NA
CASSGHSQGYTF
TGTGCCAGCAGTGGACATTCTCAGGGCTACACCTTC
>NA|TRBV15|TRBJ1-5|NA
CATSRDSSNQPQHF
TGTGCCACCAGCAGGGACAGTAGCAATCAGCCCCAGCATTTT
>few|TRBV3-1/TRBV3-2|TRBJ1-6|TRBD1
CASKRGQGAAGNSPLHF
TGTGCCAGCAAGAGGGGACAGGGGGCAGCAGGTAATTCACCCCTCCACTTT
>NA|TRBV5-1|TRBJ1-6|NA
CASSLVLGVAGRLGNYNSPLHF
TGCGCCAGCAGCTTGGTATTAGGGGTTGCCGGGCGTCTTGGGAACTATAATTCACCCCTCCACTTT
>NA|TRBV5-4|TRBJ1-1|NA
CVSSATGSTEAFF
TGTGTCAGCAGCGCCACAGGAAGCACTGAAGCTTTCTTT
>once|TRBV9|TRBJ2-1|NA
CASSVSRLDEQFF
TGTGCCAGCAGCGTGTCCCGACTGGATGAGCAGTTCTTC
>NA|TRBV5-1|TRBJ1-2|NA
CASSGTRRGYTF
TGCGCCAGCAGTGGTACTCGGCGGGGCTACACCTTC
>NA|TRBV3-1/TRBV3-2|TRBJ1-3|NA
CASSQAGHGNTIYF
TGTGCCAGCAGCCAAGCGGGACATGGAAACACCATATATTTT
>NA|TRBV5-4|TRBJ1-6|TRBD1
CASSTDRGNSPLHF
TGTGCCAGCAGCACCGACAGGGGGAATTCACCCCTCCACTTT
>NA|TRBV3-1/TRBV3-2|TRBJ1-1|NA
CASSHGQYTEAFF
TGTGCCAGCAGCCACGGACAGTACACTGAAGCTTTCTTT
>NA|TRBV7-9|TRBJ2-3|TRBD2
CASSLGLADSTDTQYF
TGTGCCAGCAGCCTAGGACTAGCCGATAGCACAGATACGCAGTATTTT
>NA|TRBV6-5|TRBJ2-7|NA
CASSSGLGITYEQYF
TGTGCCAGCAGTTCGGGGTTAGGGATTACCTACGAGCAGTACTTC